Here is one TCR beta chain with its context. This clonotype was recorded many times. Its specific antigen is unknown. No base qualities exist here, and no much larger clone lies one base off it. This specimen comes from a study of T cells in Graves' hyperthyroidism and ophthalmopathy (dated by TCRdb to between 2018 and 2021). Background on the whole study: Peripheral blood samples were taken at initial diagnosis, before any treatment was given. Whether ophthalmopathy could be predicted prospectively was tested in an independent validation cohort made up of fewer than 20 hyperthyroidism patients plus 17 patients who later progressed to ophthalmopathy. In addition, the study compared T-cell repertoires in thyroid tissue and in blood from about 6 Graves' hyperthyroidism patients. A discovery cohort of about 100 patients, 43 with Graves' ophthalmopathy and about 60 with stable Graves' hyperthyroidism, was used to find distinguishing TCR V-J signatures. The roughly 100 discovery patients were divided at random into training and test sets in a 7:3 ratio. After blood sampling, hyperthyroidism patients were treated with methimazole at a starting dose of 30 mg daily, and ophthalmopathy patients were treated with high-dose intravenous methylprednisolone. The paper reports TCR Vbeta CDR3 sequencing of some 140 peripheral blood samples: fewer than 50 ophthalmopathy, approximately 74 hyperthyroidism and around 17 progressor patients.

Deletion took 8 bases off V and 2 bases off J, with a span of 13 bases between the germline ends. The CDR3, cysteine through phenylalanine, is 13 amino acids long. Only the CDR3 DNA stays, 39 bases, in frame from base 1. Amplification of TCR beta CDR3 regions was carried out from RNA transcripts. The first round of RT-PCR for the TCR CDR3 was performed with the HTBI primer set and the Qiagen OneStep RT-PCR kit. Libraries were constructed in a second round of multiplex PCR, after which size selection and purification were performed. Paired-end sequencing of the libraries was performed with 100 bp reads on an Illumina HiSeq2000. Per the source publication's procedure: Raw data were processed with SOAPnuke, discarding reads with adapters, uncalled bases, mean Phred below 15, or no exact constant-primer or identifier match. High-quality paired reads were merged with COPE v1.2.5, and unique nucleotide sequences were defined as clonotypes. MiTCR v1.1 was used to align clonotypes to the IMGT TRBV, TRBD and TRBJ reference segments. The analysis included only V-J combinations with a frequency above 0.0001, which together covered around 99% of the repertoires. The TCS score was defined as the ratio of F50 (clonal expansion) to E x V (chaos), calculated using BLOSUM62-based TCRdist between CDR3 peptides within each V-J. Welch's t-statistics and random forest reduced around 550 V-J features to about 12, which were used in a naive Bayes classifier (R e1071). The public sequencing data were trimmed at Q25 with fastp and processed into clonotypes with MiXCR by TCRdb, which kept only in-frame beta chains. Each entry is one CDR3 protein sequence, shown with its most common DNA and genes. TCRdb's processing, not the authors' own work, is the source of the V and J calls. The sample data list hundreds of thousands of distinct CDR3 sequences, and 14% to 15% of these were observed just once. Clones ranked in the top ten supply over 10% of the sample.

Points the paper makes about the study in general: Most expanded thyroid clonotypes (frequency above 0.001) were also detected in blood, suggesting blood repertoires may reflect thyroid immune responses. In validation, the model predicted progression to ophthalmopathy with approximately 71% sensitivity and 72.22% specificity, a median of approximately 6.7 months before onset. A 13 V-J signature model separated ophthalmopathy from stable hyperthyroidism, with approximately 87% sensitivity and roughly 82% specificity in cross-validation and 80%/75% in testing. Sample size was not statistically predetermined, and blinding of investigators to group allocation was not performed.

Ophthalmopathy patients had moderately to severely active disease, with a Clinical Activity Score of 3 or more, a NOSPECS grade of 4 or more, and a disease duration of less than 3 months. Any patient with an uncontrolled infection, another autoimmune disease, pregnancy or lactation was excluded. Clinical symptoms, serum thyroxine and TRAb, thyroid ultrasound, and orbital computed tomography formed the basis for the diagnoses. PBMCs were isolated from approximately 10 ml of fresh peripheral blood by Ficoll-Paque density gradient centrifugation. Total RNA was extracted with Trizol reagent, and quality was checked on an Agilent 2100 Bioanalyzer.

The source of this sequence is a man between 18 and 35 years old with Graves' ophthalmopathy. The V and J genes are TRBV12-3 or TRBV12-4 and TRBJ2-7, and possibly TRBD1, on 5 matching bases. The material sequenced was blood. The CDR3 corresponds to CASWAGWPYEQYF. The base sequence is TGTGCCAGCTGGGCAGGGTGGCCCTACGAGCAGTACTTC.